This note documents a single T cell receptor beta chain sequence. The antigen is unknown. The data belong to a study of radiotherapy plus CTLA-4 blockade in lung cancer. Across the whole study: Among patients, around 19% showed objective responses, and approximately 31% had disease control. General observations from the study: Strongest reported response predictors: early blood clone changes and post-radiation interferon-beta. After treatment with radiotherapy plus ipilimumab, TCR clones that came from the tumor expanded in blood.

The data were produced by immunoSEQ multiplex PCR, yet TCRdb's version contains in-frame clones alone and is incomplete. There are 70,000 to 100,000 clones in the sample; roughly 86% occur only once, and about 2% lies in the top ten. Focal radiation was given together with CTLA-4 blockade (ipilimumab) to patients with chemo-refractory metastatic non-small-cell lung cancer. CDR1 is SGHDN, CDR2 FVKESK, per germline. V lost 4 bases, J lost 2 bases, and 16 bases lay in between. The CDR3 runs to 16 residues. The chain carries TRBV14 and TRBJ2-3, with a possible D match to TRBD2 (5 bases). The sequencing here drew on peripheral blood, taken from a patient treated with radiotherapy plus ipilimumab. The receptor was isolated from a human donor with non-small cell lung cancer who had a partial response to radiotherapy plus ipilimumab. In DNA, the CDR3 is TGTGCCAGCAGCCTAGGGAGCACGGGTAACACAGATACGCAGTATTTT. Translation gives CASSLGSTGNTDTQYF.